A single sample is the source of the 15 T cell receptor beta chains below, sequenced in a study of cytomegalovirus exposure and HLA in healthy donors. A multiplex PCR was run with 60 Vbeta primers and 13 Jbeta primers. Clones were read by immunoSEQ multiplex PCR, and TCRdb kept only the in-frame ones, dropping some. The sample includes some 110,000 clones, around 76% of them seen just once. Sequenced: PBMCs. The receptor source for this set is a woman aged 45-65 years in good health and CMV-seropositive.

This clone occurred a few times. The chain recombines TRBV7-8 with TRBJ2-3; TRBD1 matches 10 bases. Looked up from germline, CDR1 is SGHVS and CDR2 is FQNEAQ. The CDR3 is 15 amino acids. V trimming: 4 bases; J trimming: 2 bases; junction bases outside the gene matches: 3. CDR3 loop: CASSWGQGYTDTQYF. In nucleotides, the CDR3 is TGTGCCAGCAGCTGGGGACAGGGGTACACAGATACGCAGTATTTT.

The chain uses TRBV19 and TRBJ1-5; 7 bases map to TRBD1. This CDR3 has 18 amino acids. The germline gives CDR1 LNHDA, CDR2 SQIVND (reference sequence). The junction had 14 bases not matched to a gene; V was cut back by 6 bases and J by 0 bases. CDR3 DNA sequence: TGTGCCAGTAGATCTGGGGCGGGACAGCCAAATAGCAATCAGCCCCAGCATTTT. Encoded protein: CASRSGAGQPNSNQPQHF.

The chain links TRBV18 to TRBJ1-2, with D maybe TRBD1 (6 bases). V lost 2 bases and J lost 4, with 20 bases in between. The CDR3 is made up of 17 amino acids. CDR1 is KGHSH, CDR2 LQKENI, per germline. CDR3 DNA sequence: TGTGCCAGCTCACCAATTGCTCAGGGGATGATGCCCTATGGCTACACCTTC. This sequence encodes CASSPIAQGMMPYGYTF.

The chain recombines TRBV5-6 with TRBJ1-1, with TRBD1 matching 9 bases. With 3 bases clipped from V and 4 bases from J, the junction kept 1 base outside the gene matches. CDR3 length: 13 residues. Germline V CDR1 and CDR2: SGHDT, YYEEEE. The CDR3 here is CASSWDRATEAFF. In nucleotides, the CDR3 is TGTGCCAGCAGCTGGGACAGGGCCACTGAAGCTTTCTTT.

The CDR3 DNA is TGTGCCAGCAGTGTGCGTGGGCGGAACACTGAAGCTTTCTTT. Translating it yields CASSVRGRNTEAFF. This rearrangement joins TRBV25-1 to TRBJ1-1; D unclear. Trimming removed 4 bases from V and 1 base from J, with 10 bases in between. Germline CDR1 and CDR2: MGHDK and SYGVNS. CDR3 length: 14 amino acids. Full variable domain (missing parts from reference TRBV25-1 and TRBJ1-1): EADIYQTPRYLVIGTGKKITLECSQTMGHDKMYWYQQDPGMELHLIHYSYGVNSTEKGDLSSESTVSRIRTEHFPLTLESARPSHTSQYLCASSVRGRNTEAFFGQGTRLTVV.

V and J are TRBV5-4 and TRBJ2-7, with D possibly TRBD1 on 5 matching bases. Between the trimmed V and J ends, which lost 0 bases and 6 bases, there was a span of 7 bases. From germline, CDR1 is SGHNT and CDR2 YYREEE (reference sequence). The CDR3 contains 12 residues. The CDR3 region has the DNA TGTGCCAGCAGCTTGGTAAGGGGCGAGCAGTACTTC. Its protein is CASSLVRGEQYF.

The chain links TRBV5-3 to TRBJ2-1; D is unresolved. TRBV5-3 has ORF status, its function being uncertain. This CDR3 has 15 amino acids. The V gene lost 1 base and the J gene lost 8 bases, with 16 bases spanning the gap. CDR3 sequence reads: CARSLLPASSYEQFF. The CDR3 DNA sequence: TGTGCCAGAAGCTTGCTGCCGGCGTCTAGTTATGAGCAGTTCTTC.

The rearrangement joins TRBV14 to TRBJ2-2; 8 bases fit TRBD2. The junction had 11 bases not matched to a gene; V was cut back by 4 bases and J by 4 bases. Germline lookup yields CDR1 SGHDN and CDR2 FVKESK. CDR3 length: 17 amino acids. CDR3 DNA sequence: TGTGCCAGCAGCCCCTTGACGGGGGGGCCGAGCACCGGGGAGCTGTTTTTT. Amino acid sequence: CASSPLTGGPSTGELFF.

The chain carries TRBV28 and TRBJ1-5, with 8 nucleotides matching TRBD1. CDR1 MDHEN and CDR2 SYDVKM come from the germline V gene. This CDR3 has 14 amino acids. With 7 bases clipped from V and 6 bases from J, the junction kept 8 bases outside the gene matches. CDR3 amino acids: CASIRPGGGQPQHF. CDR3 DNA: TGTGCCAGCATCCGTCCAGGGGGCGGTCAGCCCCAGCATTTT.

V gene TRBV5-6 combines with J gene TRBJ2-7; a weak D match, TRBD2 (6 bases). Deletions cut 4 bases from V and 3 bases from J, with 14 bases between. Germline V gene data show CDR1 as SGHDT and CDR2 as YYEEEE. This CDR3 contains 14 residues. The CDR3 coding sequence is TGTGCCAGCAGCCCCGGGGGAGGTAGCTACGAGCAGTACTTC. Its translation: CASSPGGGSYEQYF. Supplemented by reference TRBV5-6 and TRBJ2-7, the full variable domain reads DAGVTQSPTHLIKTRGQQVTLRCSPKSGHDTVSWYQQALGQGPQFIFQYYEEEERQRGNFPDRFSGHQFPNYSSELNVNALLLGDSALYLCASSPGGGSYEQYFGPGTRLTVT.

On this clone itself: An end of the junction does not agree with germline; a read error may underlie this. V is TRBV6-5 and J is TRBJ2-1, with a possible D match to TRBD2 (6 bases). Germline values: CDR1 MNHEY, CDR2 SVGAGI. This CDR3 has 14 residues. CDR3 sequence: CAGSYWGTGDEQFF. CDR3 DNA: TGTGCCGGCAGTTACTGGGGGACTGGAGATGAGCAGTTCTTC.

The DNA of the CDR3 is TGTGCCAGCAGCTTGGGTGGCGTGACACTTAGGGGTCAGCCCCAGCATTTT. Protein: CASSLGGVTLRGQPQHF. The V and J genes are TRBV5-5 and TRBJ1-5; D possibly corresponds to TRBD1 (5 bases). The CDR3 has 17 amino acids. Trimming left V 0 bases short and J 6 bases short, with 19 bases between. Germline V gene lookup returns CDR1 SGHKS and CDR2 YYEKEE (reference sequence).

The chain links TRBV6-5 to TRBJ1-6; 10 bases fit TRBD1. Germline V CDR1 and CDR2: MNHEY, SVGAGI. V shed 2 bases and J 7 bases; nucleotides not matched to a gene: 2. This CDR3 has 15 amino acids. The CDR3 sequence is CASSYLTGGNSPLHF. CDR3 nucleotide sequence: TGTGCCAGCAGTTACCTGACAGGGGGCAATTCACCCCTCCACTTT.

The chain has TRBV29-1 and TRBJ2-5; D ambiguous. The J call may not be correct, given that the DNA end is closer to TRBJ2-7. The CDR3 is made up of 12 amino acids. Germline CDR1 and CDR2: SQVTM and ANQGSEA. CDR3 sequence: CSVEDFGGEQYF. The CDR3 coding sequence is TGCAGCGTTGAAGATTTTGGCGGCGAGCAGTACTTC.

V usage is TRBV7-3 and J usage is TRBJ2-5; D gene ambiguous. V was pared by 5 bases and J by 1 base, with 14 bases between. The CDR3 covers 15 residues. Germline lookup yields CDR1 SGHTA and CDR2 FQGTGA. CDR3 loop: CASSRYGYLQETQYF. CDR3 DNA: TGTGCCAGCAGCCGTTACGGGTACCTCCAAGAGACCCAGTACTTC.